Sequencing of this TCR beta chain was carried out in a study of memory CD4+ T cells and cytomegalovirus serostatus. Whole-study findings and limits: Each of approximately 61 CMV-associated TCRbeta sequences occurred in one to five individuals.

The J segment lost 1 base and the V segment lost 4 bases, leaving 20 bases of the junction unmatched. Germline-derived CDR1 and CDR2 are SGHRS and YFSETQ. The length of the CDR3 is 20 residues. About this clone: Its target is not known.

The data were produced by immunoSEQ multiplex PCR, yet TCRdb's version contains in-frame clones alone and is incomplete. The sample carries about 59,000 clones, roughly three quarters recorded once. The sort gate was single viable CD3+CD4+CD8-CD45RO+ cells for memory CD4+ T cells. The V gene is TRBV5-1, the J gene TRBJ2-7; 10 bases match TRBD1. This sequence originates from an adult in good health and CMV-seronegative. Sample: memory CD4+ T cells from blood. This chain's CDR3 is CASSLRPTSGQGRLSYEQYF. The DNA of the CDR3 is TGCGCCAGCAGCCTCAGACCAACCTCGGGACAGGGGAGGTTATCCTACGAGCAGTACTTC. The whole variable domain, filled in from reference TRBV5-1 and TRBJ2-7, reads KAGVTQTPRYLIKTRGQQVTLSCSPISGHRSVSWYQQTPGQGLQFLFEYFSETQRNKGNFPGRFSGRQFSNSRSEMNVSTLELGDSALYLCASSLRPTSGQGRLSYEQYFGPGTRLTVT.